Reported below is one T cell receptor beta chain. As yet, its antigen is unknown. This CDR3 has 17 amino acids. With V trimmed by 6 bases and J by 3 bases, 14 bases remained unmatched. Germline V gene lookup returns CDR1 LNHDA and CDR2 SQIVND (reference sequence). The data were taken from a study of T cell responses to AZD1222 COVID-19 vaccine. General study points: All repertoire sampling was performed exclusively after the peak T cell response. Donors, mostly white British, included more females; clonal diversity was possibly underestimated.

The repertoire was sequenced with immunoSEQ multiplex PCR; TCRdb's copy has only in-frame clones and lacks some. Of approximately 140,000 clones in the sample, 70% to 90% were seen once. The receptor was derived from an adult in good health. Sequencing used peripheral blood, obtained on day 0 of AZD1222 vaccination. The V and J genes are TRBV19 and TRBJ1-1, with 9 bases aligning to TRBD1. In nucleotides, the CDR3 is TGTGCCAGTAGGATGGGACAGGGAAGGTTCGCGGACACTGAAGCTTTCTTT. Translated, it gives CASRMGQGRFADTEAFF.